The 10 T cell receptor beta chains in this list originate from one sample, sequenced in a study of blood T cell repertoires in COVID-19. The assay was immunoSEQ multiplex PCR, and TCRdb's table has in-frame clones only and misses some. Counted here are 15,000 to 20,000 clones, nearly 90% occurring once; the ten biggest clones make up less than 6%. The source material was peripheral blood. These receptors were obtained from a human donor in a cohort sampled during active COVID-19.

This CDR3 is CASSPGGAYNEQFF. The CDR3 DNA reads TGCGCCAGCTCCCCGGGGGGCGCCTACAATGAGCAGTTCTTC. The chain combines TRBV5-1 with TRBJ2-1; perhaps TRBD2 as D (7 bases). There are 14 residues in the CDR3. The ends were cut back, 7 bases at V and 2 bases at J, with 13 bases in the middle. Germline V gene data show CDR1 as SGHRS and CDR2 as YFSETQ.

The chain couples TRBV5-1 to TRBJ1-2; 10 bases map to TRBD1. After removal of 4 bases from V and 3 bases from J, the junction contained 9 bases not matched to a gene. The germline CDR1 and CDR2 sequences are SGHRS and YFSETQ. The CDR3 loop spans 16 amino acids. The CDR3 here is CASSPGGQGPYYGYTF. CDR3 nucleotide sequence: TGCGCCAGCAGCCCCGGGGGACAGGGGCCCTACTATGGCTACACCTTC.

The V call is TRBV6-5, the J call TRBJ1-1, with D possibly TRBD1 on 5 matching bases. Per germline, CDR1 MNHEY and CDR2 SVGAGI. This CDR3 is built from 13 residues. V lost 6 bases and J 0 bases, leaving 8 bases between the germline ends. The CDR3 sequence is CASRPRVNTEAFF. The CDR3 DNA is TGTGCCAGCAGGCCCAGGGTGAACACTGAAGCTTTCTTT.

The V and J genes are TRBV30 and TRBJ1-2, with D tentatively TRBD1 (6 bases). V was cut by 2 bases and J by 8 bases, with 12 bases left in between. Germline V gives CDR1 GTSNPN, CDR2 SVGIG (reference sequence). This CDR3 comprises 12 residues. Here the CDR3 reads CAWSSGAGGYTF. The CDR3 bases are TGTGCCTGGAGTTCAGGGGCTGGCGGCTACACCTTC.

The gene calls are TRBV7-2 and TRBJ2-3; D not certain. Germline V gene sequence: CDR1 SGHTA, CDR2 FQGNSA. Trimming left V 1 base short and J 0 bases short, with 11 bases between. The CDR3 runs 16 residues. The CDR3 sequence is CASSLVPGPSTDTQYF. The CDR3 nucleotides are TGTGCCAGCAGCTTAGTACCAGGCCCTAGCACAGATACGCAGTATTTT.

J is TRBJ1-5 and V is TRBV5-5, with TRBD1 matching 9 bases. CDR3 length: 15 amino acids. V trimming: 1 base; J trimming: 2 bases; junction bases outside the gene matches: 1. Germline CDR1 and CDR2: SGHKS and YYEKEE (reference sequence). The CDR3 is CASSLTGGGNQPQHF. CDR3 DNA: TGTGCCAGCAGCTTGACAGGGGGCGGCAATCAGCCCCAGCATTTT.

The rearrangement uses TRBV6-5 and TRBJ2-7, with D possibly TRBD1 on 5 matching bases. V was trimmed by 8 bases and J by 2 bases, leaving 13 bases between them. The CDR3 contains 13 residues. The germline V gene encodes CDR1 MNHEY and CDR2 SVGAGI. This CDR3 reads CASGRQGTYEQYF. The CDR3 DNA is TGTGCCAGCGGCCGGCAGGGCACCTACGAGCAGTACTTC.

This chain links TRBV7-9 with TRBJ2-2; 8 bases fit TRBD1. V lost 3 bases to trimming and J lost 4 bases; unmatched junction nucleotides: 4. CDR1 is SEHNR and CDR2 is FQNEAQ in the germline V gene (reference sequence). This CDR3 comprises 15 residues. CDR3: CASSLRQGTTGELFF. CDR3 DNA: TGTGCCAGCAGCTTGAGACAGGGGACCACCGGGGAGCTGTTTTTT.

This chain links TRBV6-5 with TRBJ2-2, with TRBD1 matching over 11 bases. The germline CDR1 and CDR2 sequences are MNHEY and SVGAGI. V shed 5 bases and J 7 bases; nucleotides not matched to a gene: 6. There are 15 residues in the CDR3. CDR3 residues: CASSPRTGGNGELFF. CDR3 DNA sequence: TGTGCCAGCAGTCCCCGGACAGGGGGCAACGGGGAGCTGTTTTTT.

This clone was recorded once. The V and J genes are TRBV5-4 and TRBJ1-2; 7 nucleotides line up with TRBD1. This CDR3 spans 13 amino acids. The V and J ends lost 4 bases and 5 bases, in that order; junction bases with no gene match: 5. From germline, CDR1 is SGHNT and CDR2 YYREEE (reference sequence). The CDR3 region has the DNA TGTGCCAGCAGCGAGGGGGCCGAGTATGGCTACACCTTC. Its protein is CASSEGAEYGYTF.